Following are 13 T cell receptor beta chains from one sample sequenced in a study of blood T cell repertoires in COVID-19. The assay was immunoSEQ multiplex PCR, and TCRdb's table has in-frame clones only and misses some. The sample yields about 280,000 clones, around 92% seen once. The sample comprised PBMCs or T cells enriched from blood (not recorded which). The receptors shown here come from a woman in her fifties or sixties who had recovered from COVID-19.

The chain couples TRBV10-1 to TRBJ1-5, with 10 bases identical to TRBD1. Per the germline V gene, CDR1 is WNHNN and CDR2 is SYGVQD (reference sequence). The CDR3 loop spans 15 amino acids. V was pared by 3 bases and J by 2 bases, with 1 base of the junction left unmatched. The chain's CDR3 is CASSDGTGGNQPQHF. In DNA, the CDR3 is TGCGCCAGCAGTGACGGGACAGGGGGCAATCAGCCCCAGCATTTT.

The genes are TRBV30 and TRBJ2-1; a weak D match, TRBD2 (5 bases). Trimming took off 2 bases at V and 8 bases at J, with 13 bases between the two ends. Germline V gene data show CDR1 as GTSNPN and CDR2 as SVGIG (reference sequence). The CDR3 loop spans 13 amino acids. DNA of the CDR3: TGTGCCTGGAGTTCATCGGACTGGGATGAGCAGTTCTTC. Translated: CAWSSSDWDEQFF.

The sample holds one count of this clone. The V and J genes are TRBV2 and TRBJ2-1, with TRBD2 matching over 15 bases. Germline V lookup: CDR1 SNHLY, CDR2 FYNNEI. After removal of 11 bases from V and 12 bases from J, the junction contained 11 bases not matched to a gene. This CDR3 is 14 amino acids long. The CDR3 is CAQTGLAGGSGQFF. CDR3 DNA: TGTGCCCAAACCGGACTAGCGGGGGGGAGCGGGCAGTTCTTC.

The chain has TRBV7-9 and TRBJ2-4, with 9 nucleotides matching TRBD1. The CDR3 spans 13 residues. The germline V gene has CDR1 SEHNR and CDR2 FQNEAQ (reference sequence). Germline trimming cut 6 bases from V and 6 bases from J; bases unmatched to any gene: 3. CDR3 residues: CASRQGQGNIQYF. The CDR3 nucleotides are TGTGCCAGCAGACAGGGACAGGGAAACATTCAGTACTTC.

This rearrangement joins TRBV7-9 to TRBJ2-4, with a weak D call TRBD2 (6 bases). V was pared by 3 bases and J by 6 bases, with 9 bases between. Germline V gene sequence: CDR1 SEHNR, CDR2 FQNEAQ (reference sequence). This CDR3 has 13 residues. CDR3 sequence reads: CASSLGLGNIQYF. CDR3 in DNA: TGTGCCAGCAGCTTGGGACTCGGAAACATTCAGTACTTC.

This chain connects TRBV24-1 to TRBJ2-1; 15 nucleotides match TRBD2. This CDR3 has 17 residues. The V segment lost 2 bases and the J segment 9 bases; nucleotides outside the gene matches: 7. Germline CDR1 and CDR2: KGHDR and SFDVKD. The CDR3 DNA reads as TGTGCCACCAGTGATTCGGGACTAGCGGGAGGTATCGGTGAGCAGTTCTTC. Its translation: CATSDSGLAGGIGEQFF.

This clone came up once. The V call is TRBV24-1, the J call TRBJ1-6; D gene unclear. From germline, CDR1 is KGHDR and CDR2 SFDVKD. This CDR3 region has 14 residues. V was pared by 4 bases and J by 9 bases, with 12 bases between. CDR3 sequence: CATSEGLHGSPLHF. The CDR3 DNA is TGTGCCACCAGTGAAGGACTGCATGGTTCACCCCTCCACTTT.

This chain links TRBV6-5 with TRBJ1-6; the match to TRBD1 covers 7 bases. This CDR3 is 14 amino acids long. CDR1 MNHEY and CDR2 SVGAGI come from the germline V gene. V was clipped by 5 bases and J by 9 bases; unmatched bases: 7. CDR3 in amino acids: CASSRGQDGSPLHF. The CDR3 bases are TGTGCCAGCAGTCGTGGACAGGACGGTTCACCCCTCCACTTT.

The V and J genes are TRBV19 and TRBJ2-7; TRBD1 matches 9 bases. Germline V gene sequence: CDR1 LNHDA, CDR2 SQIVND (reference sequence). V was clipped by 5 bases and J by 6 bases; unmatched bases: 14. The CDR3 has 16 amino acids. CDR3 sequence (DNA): TGTGCCAGTAGTCCCCGGGACAGGGTAAAGGGTAGCGAGCAGTACTTC. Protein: CASSPRDRVKGSEQYF.

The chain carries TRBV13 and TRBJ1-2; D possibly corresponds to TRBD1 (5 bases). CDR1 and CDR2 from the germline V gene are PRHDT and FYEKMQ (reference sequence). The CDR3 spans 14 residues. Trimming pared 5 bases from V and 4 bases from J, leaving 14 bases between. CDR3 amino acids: CASSEGRVSYGYTF. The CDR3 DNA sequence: TGTGCCAGCAGCGAAGGCAGGGTTAGCTATGGCTACACCTTC.

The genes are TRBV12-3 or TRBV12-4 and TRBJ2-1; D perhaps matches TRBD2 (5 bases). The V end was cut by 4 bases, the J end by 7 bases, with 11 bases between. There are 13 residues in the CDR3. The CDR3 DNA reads TGTGCCAGCAGTTACCGGGAAGGGAATGAGCAGTTCTTC. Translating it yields CASSYREGNEQFF.

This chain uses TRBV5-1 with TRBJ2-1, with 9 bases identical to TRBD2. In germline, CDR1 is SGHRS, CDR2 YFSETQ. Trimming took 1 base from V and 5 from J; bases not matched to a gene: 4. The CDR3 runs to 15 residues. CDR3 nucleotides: TGCGCCAGCAGCTTGTTGTCTAGCGGGGACAATGAGCAGTTCTTC. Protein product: CASSLLSSGDNEQFF.

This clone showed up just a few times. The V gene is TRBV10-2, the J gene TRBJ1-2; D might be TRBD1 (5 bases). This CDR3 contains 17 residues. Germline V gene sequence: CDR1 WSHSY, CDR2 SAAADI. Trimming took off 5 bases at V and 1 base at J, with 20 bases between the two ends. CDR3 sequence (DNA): TGCGCCAGCAGTCCCCCCAGGGATCTCTCGGGTAACTATGGCTACACCTTC. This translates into CASSPPRDLSGNYGYTF.